The TCR beta chain described here comes from a study of T cell responses to AZD1222 COVID-19 vaccine. Broader study findings: With two AZD1222 doses given, Spike-specific TCR breadth and depth both rose.

The protocol was immunoSEQ multiplex PCR, while the TCRdb copy is restricted to in-frame clones and leaves out a portion. The sample comprises 150,000 to 200,000 clones, approximately 90% of which are singletons, and roughly 0.99% rests with the top ten. In the case of this clone: Its specificity is not known.

This material consisted of peripheral blood, taken on day 0 of AZD1222 vaccination. The receptor was isolated from an adult in good health.

The CDR3 is CASSSFRWGNYEQYF. The CDR3 region has the DNA TGTGCCAGTAGTAGTTTCAGGTGGGGGAACTACGAGCAGTACTTC. The chain uses TRBV19 and TRBJ2-7; perhaps D is TRBD1 or TRBD2 (5 bases each). The V and J ends lost 4 bases and 3 bases respectively, with 16 bases between them. Germline loops: CDR1 LNHDA, CDR2 SQIVND (reference sequence). The CDR3 has 15 residues.